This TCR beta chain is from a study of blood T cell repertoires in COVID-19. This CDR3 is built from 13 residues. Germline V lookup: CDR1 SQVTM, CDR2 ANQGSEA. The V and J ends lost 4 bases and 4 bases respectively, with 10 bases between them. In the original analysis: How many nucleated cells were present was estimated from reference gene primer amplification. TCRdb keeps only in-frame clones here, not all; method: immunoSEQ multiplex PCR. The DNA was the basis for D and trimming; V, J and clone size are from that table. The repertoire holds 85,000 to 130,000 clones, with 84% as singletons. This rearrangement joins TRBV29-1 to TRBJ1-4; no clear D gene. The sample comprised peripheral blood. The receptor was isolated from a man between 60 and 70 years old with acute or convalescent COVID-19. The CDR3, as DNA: TGCAGCGTTGGGGCCAGCCGTAATGAAAAACTGTTTTTT. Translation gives CSVGASRNEKLFF.